This T cell receptor (beta chain) was retrieved from a study of T cell clonality in common variable immunodeficiency. Study-level results: Common variable immunodeficiency TCR beta sequences reportedly had fewer deletions and N-nucleotide insertions. Fewer TCRbeta clones were shared among CVID subjects than controls. CVID subjects showed higher TCRbeta clonality than healthy controls.

Both groups were predominantly of Caucasian heritage. In its sample, this clone was seen many times. Its antigen remains unidentified. The sequenced fragment ends 3 residues before the CDR3 boundary, so the rest is inferred from the germline J gene. The method was immunoSEQ multiplex PCR; TCRdb's version includes in-frame clones alone and lacks a portion of them. The table lists some 38,000 clones, no singletons, with about 1% in the top ten. Germline V gene sequence: CDR1 KGHDR, CDR2 SFDVKD. This CDR3 is built from 15 residues. V lost 4 bases, J lost 0 bases, and 4 bases stayed unmatched. The clonotype was recovered from a person aged 18 to 69 in good health. Sample: peripheral blood mononuclear cells. The rearrangement joins TRBV24-1 to TRBJ1-1; 7 bases are shared with TRBD1. Here the CDR3 reads CATSDRQGMNTEAFF. The sequenced part of the CDR3 DNA is TGTGCCACCAGTGACCGACAGGGCATGAACACTGAA.